The 8 T cell receptor beta chains below come from one sample, sequenced in a study of identical twins listed by TCRdb under 2016. The library was made by 5' RACE. The run used an Illumina HiSeq 2000. TCRdb passed the public sequencing reads through fastp at Q25 and MiXCR, retaining productive beta sequences. Rows with a matching CDR3 protein are joined into one entry that keeps the most common DNA and genes. The sample has 200,000 to 250,000 distinct CDR3 sequences on record, 10% to 13% of them singletons. The ten largest clones add up to 9% to 10% of the sample. The sample was memory T cells sorted from blood. Per the publication, the cell subset or site label means: CD45RO+ enriched T cells. The receptors shown here come from a man aged 50-59 years in good health.

This clonotype has a handful of counts. This rearrangement joins TRBV5-1 to TRBJ1-1; the D gene is possibly TRBD1 (6 bases). Per germline, CDR1 SGHRS and CDR2 YFSETQ. With 4 bases removed from V and 6 bases from J, the gap between germline ends came to 13 bases. CDR3 length equals 13 residues. This CDR3 reads CASSPEGGPEAFF. CDR3 coding DNA: TGCGCCAGCAGCCCTGAAGGGGGACCTGAAGCTTTCTTT.

This clonotype was picked up many times. This sequence joins TRBV12-3 or TRBV12-4 and TRBJ2-7; D is undetermined. The CDR3 consists of 15 residues. V lost 2 bases to trimming and J lost 4 bases, with 15 bases between them. The CDR3 coding sequence is TGTGCCAGCAGTTTAAGTGGGTATGTTCAGTACGAGCAGTACTTC. Translation: CASSLSGYVQYEQYF.

This clonotype has a count of ten or more. The genes are TRBV4-1 and TRBJ2-5; 10 nucleotides agree with TRBD1. V dropped 0 bases and J dropped 3; count of bases not matched to a gene: 1. The CDR3 runs 15 residues. The germline gives CDR1 MGHRA, CDR2 YSYEKL. The CDR3 here is CASSQDGQGEETQYF. The CDR3 region has the DNA TGCGCCAGCAGCCAAGATGGACAGGGGGAAGAGACCCAGTACTTC.

This clonotype was recorded many times. The chain is built from TRBV19 and TRBJ1-5, with D unclear. Germline CDR1 LNHDA, CDR2 SQIVND (reference sequence). V was clipped by 3 bases and J by 5 bases, with 8 bases between them. There are 13 residues in the CDR3. CDR3 sequence: CASSIRMDQPQHF. The CDR3 bases are TGTGCCAGTAGTATCCGGATGGATCAGCCCCAGCATTTT.

This chain connects TRBV5-1 to TRBJ2-2, with 7 positions matching TRBD1. CDR3 length: 16 residues. V shed 2 bases and J 5 bases; nucleotides not matched to a gene: 9. Germline V gene data show CDR1 as SGHRS and CDR2 as YFSETQ. The DNA of the CDR3 is TGCGCCAGCAGCTTTACCGGGACAGCGATTACCGGGGAGCTGTTTTTT. It yields the protein CASSFTGTAITGELFF.

This clonotype was seen many times. This chain connects TRBV28 to TRBJ2-2; 8 bases are shared with TRBD1. V shed 6 bases and J 4 bases; nucleotides not matched to a gene: 4. The CDR3 has 14 residues. Germline V gives CDR1 MDHEN, CDR2 SYDVKM. The CDR3: CASRRTGSTGELFF. As DNA, the CDR3 is TGTGCCAGCAGGCGGACAGGGTCCACCGGGGAGCTGTTTTTT.

This clonotype was found many times. The chain employs TRBV6-5 and TRBJ1-5; maybe TRBD1 (6 bases). The CDR3 runs to 15 residues. The germline gives CDR1 MNHEY, CDR2 SVGAGI. Deletions cut 2 bases from V and 1 base from J, with 9 bases between. The chain's CDR3 is CASSYRQGSNQPQHF. The CDR3 DNA follows: TGTGCCAGCAGTTACCGGCAGGGGAGCAATCAGCCCCAGCATTTT.

The V gene is TRBV20-1, the J gene TRBJ2-5; D gene ambiguous. V lost 6 bases and J 3 bases, leaving 14 bases between the germline ends. CDR3 length equals 13 residues. CDR1 and CDR2 from the germline V gene are DFQATT and SNEGSKA (reference sequence). The CDR3 DNA follows: TGCAGTGCCCACACGGACGGAAAAGAGACCCAGTACTTC. Protein: CSAHTDGKETQYF.